The rows below give T cell receptor beta chains drawn from one sample of a study of Siglec-9 on CD8 T cells in melanoma. The protocol was immunoSEQ multiplex PCR, while the TCRdb copy is restricted to in-frame clones and leaves out a portion. The repertoire consists of around 39,000 clones, with about 80% occurring once and the leading ten covering under 2%. Input material: Siglec-9- CD8+ T cells sorted from blood. The receptors were sampled from a human donor in good health. CDR3s leave out the opening cysteine and the closing phenylalanine or tryptophan. The D gene is left open where the match is weak. Only some rows state a clone size, as once, few, many or a class for expanded clones.

V gene: TRBV30
clone size: NA
D gene: NA
CDR3 protein: AWSRRGRGPLH

V gene: TRBV11-3
clone size: NA
D gene: TRBD2
CDR3 protein: ASSQRDYNEQF

V gene: TRBV28
clone size: once
D gene: NA
CDR3 protein: ASSSPQGFDYGYT

V gene: TRBV2
clone size: NA
D gene: NA
CDR3 protein: AQGPGEGNQPQH

V gene: TRBV5-6
clone size: few
D gene: NA
CDR3 protein: ASSLGIMNTEAF

V gene: TRBV2
clone size: few
D gene: TRBD1
CDR3 protein: ASSSMTGGAGEQY

V gene: TRBV7-9
clone size: few
D gene: NA
CDR3 protein: ASSLSSGPDEAF

V gene: TRBV9
clone size: NA
D gene: TRBD2
CDR3 protein: ASSDYSGASYNEQF

V gene: TRBV19
clone size: NA
D gene: NA
CDR3 protein: ASSITTNRNTEAF

V gene: TRBV9
clone size: NA
D gene: NA
CDR3 protein: ASSVNLRGEEKLF

V gene: TRBV6-1
clone size: NA
D gene: NA
CDR3 protein: ASSEGGGANVLT

V gene: TRBV2
clone size: NA
D gene: TRBD1
CDR3 protein: ASSGSHEGQGYEQY

V gene: TRBV7-3
clone size: NA
D gene: TRBD1
CDR3 protein: ASSSEDRGSGLNYGYT

V gene: TRBV28
clone size: NA
D gene: TRBD2
CDR3 protein: ASSLAGEAKNIQY

V gene: TRBV11-2
clone size: NA
D gene: NA
CDR3 protein: ASSLGGHLSNQPQH

V gene: TRBV27
clone size: NA
D gene: NA
CDR3 protein: ASSPGGIAEAF

V gene: TRBV4-1
clone size: NA
D gene: TRBD2
CDR3 protein: ASSQVATGGPYEQY

V gene: TRBV10-3
clone size: NA
D gene: TRBD1
CDR3 protein: AISTTRQGAPYEQY

V gene: TRBV2
clone size: NA
D gene: NA
CDR3 protein: ASSAPGYT

V gene: TRBV7-6
clone size: NA
D gene: NA
CDR3 protein: ASSPPSSTIEQF

V gene: TRBV10-2
clone size: NA
D gene: NA
CDR3 protein: ASSDGEPGGGNTIY

V gene: TRBV27
clone size: NA
D gene: TRBD1
CDR3 protein: ASSSTVGTGSRYGYT

V gene: TRBV19
clone size: NA
D gene: NA
CDR3 protein: ASSIVSGWMETQY

V gene: TRBV7-3
clone size: NA
D gene: TRBD1
CDR3 protein: ASSHAGTADNEQF

V gene: TRBV5-4
clone size: NA
D gene: TRBD1
CDR3 protein: ASSVTGGNTIY

V gene: TRBV5-6
clone size: once
D gene: TRBD1
CDR3 protein: ASSLMTGVADTQY

V gene: TRBV4-1
clone size: NA
D gene: NA
CDR3 protein: ASSQEGRDTDTQY

V gene: TRBV5-6
clone size: NA
D gene: NA
CDR3 protein: ASSFTGEQY

V gene: TRBV28
clone size: NA
D gene: NA
CDR3 protein: ASSPTYPSYDEQY

V gene: TRBV7-6
clone size: NA
D gene: NA
CDR3 protein: ASSLNGNEKLF